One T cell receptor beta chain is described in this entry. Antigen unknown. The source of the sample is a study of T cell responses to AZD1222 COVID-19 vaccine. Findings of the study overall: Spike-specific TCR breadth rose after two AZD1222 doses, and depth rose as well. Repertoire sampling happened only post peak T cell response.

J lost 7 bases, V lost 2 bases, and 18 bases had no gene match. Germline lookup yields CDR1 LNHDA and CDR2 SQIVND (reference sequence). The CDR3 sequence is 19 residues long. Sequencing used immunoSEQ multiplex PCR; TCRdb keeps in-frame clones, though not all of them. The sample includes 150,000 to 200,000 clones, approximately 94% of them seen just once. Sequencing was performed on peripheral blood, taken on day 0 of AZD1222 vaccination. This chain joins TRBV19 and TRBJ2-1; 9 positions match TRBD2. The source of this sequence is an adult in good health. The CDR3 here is CASSIKTLAGEGGFNEQFF. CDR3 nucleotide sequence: TGTGCCAGTAGTATAAAGACTTTAGCGGGAGAGGGGGGATTTAATGAGCAGTTCTTC.